This T cell receptor (beta chain) appears in the sequencing data of a study of shared clonotypes between healthy human individuals. Study-level findings and limits: Among a handful of donors, about 4.6% of naive CD4 clonotypes were found in common.

In the case of this clone: Antigen specificity is unknown.

Germline CDR1 is SGHTA and CDR2 is FQGNSA. The CDR3 extends over 15 amino acids. The V end lost 6 bases, the J end lost 2 bases, and 17 bases lay between the germline ends. Profiling relied on immunoSEQ multiplex PCR, and the TCRdb table lists in-frame clones only, not all of them. The sample contains 950,000 to 1,100,000 clones, 75% of which appear only once. This chain links TRBV7-2 with TRBJ2-7; no reliable D call. Sequencing was done on a sample of memory CD4+ T cells sorted from blood. Subset of the sample: CD45RA-negative fraction. The sequence was collected from a man younger than 35 in good health. CDR3: CASSPLSGVTYEQYF. The CDR3 DNA reads TGTGCCAGCAGTCCCCTAAGTGGGGTTACCTACGAGCAGTACTTC.